These 32 T cell receptor beta chains were all obtained from the same sample, sequenced in a study of T cells in localized non-small cell lung cancer. The table came from immunoSEQ multiplex PCR; TCRdb's copy has only in-frame clones and leaves some out. The table includes 65,000 to 95,000 clones, around three quarters detected once. The sample was PBMCs, taken before any cancer treatment. The receptors were sampled from a man aged 40-75 years with stage II squamous cell lung carcinoma.

This chain joins TRBV27 and TRBJ2-5, with 10 nucleotides matching TRBD1. In germline, CDR1 is MNHEY, CDR2 SMNVEV (reference sequence). The junction had 11 bases not matched to a gene; V was cut back by 5 bases and J by 5 bases. CDR3 length: 16 residues. CDR3 residues: CASSPGTGEFQETQYF. For the CDR3, the DNA is TGTGCCAGCAGTCCCGGGACAGGGGAGTTCCAGGAGACCCAGTACTTC.

This clone has more than one count but fewer than ten. This chain joins TRBV4-1 and TRBJ1-2; no reliable D call. In germline, CDR1 is MGHRA, CDR2 YSYEKL. Trimming took off 2 bases at V and 0 bases at J, with 16 bases between the two ends. This CDR3 has 17 residues. The CDR3 DNA sequence: TGCGCCAGCAGCCAATACGACATTTCTCAGGCTAACTATGGCTACACCTTC. Protein: CASSQYDISQANYGYTF.

The chain carries TRBV9 and TRBJ1-6; 7 positions match TRBD1. Trimming cost V 4 bases and J 9 bases; bases outside gene matches: 7. The germline V gene encodes CDR1 SGDLS and CDR2 YYNGEE. This CDR3 comprises 14 residues. The CDR3 bases are TGTGCCAGCAGCCTCAGACAGGGCGGTTCACCCCTCCACTTT. Translated, it gives CASSLRQGGSPLHF.

The rearrangement uses TRBV6-6 and TRBJ1-1, with a possible D match to TRBD1 (5 bases). Trimming left V 6 bases short and J 1 base short, with 9 bases between. CDR3 length: 13 residues. CDR1 and CDR2 (germline): MNHNY, SVGAGI (reference sequence). The CDR3 DNA is TGTGCCAGCAGAATGACAGAGAACACTGAAGCTTTCTTT. It codes for CASRMTENTEAFF.

CDR3 in DNA: TGTGCCTGGAGTGTACAGGGGAGTTTTGGCTACACCTTC. Translating gives CAWSVQGSFGYTF. The V and J genes are TRBV30 and TRBJ1-2, with TRBD1 identical over 7 bases. CDR3 size: 13 residues. V shed 0 bases and J 7 bases; nucleotides not matched to a gene: 5. The V gene's germline CDR1 is GTSNPN and CDR2 SVGIG (reference sequence).

The chain has TRBV5-5 and TRBJ2-7; D is unclear. The germline V gene encodes CDR1 SGHKS and CDR2 YYEKEE (reference sequence). The CDR3 length is 13 residues. The V gene lost 4 bases and the J gene lost 2 bases, with 10 bases spanning the gap. The CDR3: CASSRPPTYEQYF. The CDR3 coding sequence is TGTGCCAGCAGCCGGCCCCCCACCTACGAGCAGTACTTC.

This clone was counted once. This is likely a read error, given that the CDR3 carries no conserved phenylalanine or tryptophan at its end. The chain carries TRBV5-6 and TRBJ1-6; D remains ambiguous. The CDR3 has 15 amino acids. Germline V lookup: CDR1 SGHDT, CDR2 YYEEEE. Trimming took off 0 bases at V and 2 bases at J, with 6 bases between the two ends. CDR3 coding DNA: TGTGCCAGCAGCTTGGCCGGGCCCTATAATTCACCCCTCCACCTT. This gives the protein CASSLAGPYNSPLHL.

The chain recombines TRBV14 with TRBJ1-2, with 7 positions matching TRBD1. The CDR3 runs 15 residues. V lost 4 bases to trimming and J lost 0 bases; unmatched junction nucleotides: 5. Germline V gene lookup returns CDR1 SGHDN and CDR2 FVKESK. CDR3 sequence reads: CASSRFGTANYGYTF. The CDR3, as DNA: TGTGCCAGCAGCCGTTTCGGGACAGCTAACTATGGCTACACCTTC.

The chain uses TRBV30 and TRBJ2-4; TRBD1 might be the D (5 bases). The CDR3 runs 12 residues. CDR1 and CDR2 from the germline V gene are GTSNPN and SVGIG (reference sequence). V was shortened by 5 bases and J by 0 bases, with 5 bases between the two germline ends. This CDR3 is CAWQGAKNIQYF. DNA of the CDR3: TGTGCCTGGCAGGGAGCCAAAAACATTCAGTACTTC.

V and J are TRBV19 and TRBJ1-5; no clear D. This CDR3 has 13 residues. Germline CDR1 is LNHDA and CDR2 is SQIVND (reference sequence). V shed 5 bases and J shed 1 base, with 6 bases lying between them. CDR3 coding DNA: TGTGCCAGTAGTTCAGGCAGCAATCAGCCCCAGCATTTT. Its protein product is CASSSGSNQPQHF.

The chain couples TRBV29-1 to TRBJ2-1; D is perhaps TRBD1 or TRBD2 (5 bases each). Looked up from germline, CDR1 is SQVTM and CDR2 is ANQGSEA. CDR3 length: 14 amino acids. Trimming removed 2 bases from V and 6 bases from J, with 14 bases in between. CDR3 in amino acids: CSVEPPGPFNEQFF. CDR3 nucleotide sequence: TGCAGCGTTGAACCCCCGGGACCCTTCAATGAGCAGTTCTTC.

There are a few counts of this clone. The V call is TRBV6-6, the J call TRBJ1-1, with a tentative D call TRBD1 (5 bases). The germline V gene encodes CDR1 MNHNY and CDR2 SVGAGI (reference sequence). V lost 8 bases, J lost 5 bases, and 12 bases lay in between. This CDR3 contains 12 residues. The CDR3 is CASGGGPTEAFF. The CDR3 DNA reads TGTGCCAGCGGGGGAGGTCCAACTGAAGCTTTCTTT.

This rearrangement joins TRBV6-5 to TRBJ1-6; D is possibly TRBD1 (6 bases). Trimming removed 2 bases at V and 6 bases at J, with 11 bases between. Germline V gene data show CDR1 as MNHEY and CDR2 as SVGAGI. This CDR3 is built from 15 residues. The CDR3 DNA follows: TGTGCCAGCAGTTACGACAGGATGGGTAATTCACCCCTCCACTTT. Protein: CASSYDRMGNSPLHF.

The V and J genes are TRBV7-2 and TRBJ2-7, with 10 positions matching TRBD2. The CDR3 length is 14 residues. Germline V CDR1 and CDR2: SGHTA, FQGNSA. J was trimmed by 5 bases and V by 7 bases; bases with no gene match: 8. CDR3 in DNA: TGTGCCAGCAACCTAGCGGGAGTCGGTAACGAGCAGTACTTC. This sequence encodes CASNLAGVGNEQYF.

For the CDR3, the DNA is TGTGCCAGCAGTTACACCGGGGAACAGAATCAGCCCCAGCATTTT. Protein product: CASSYTGEQNQPQHF. V and J are TRBV6-5 and TRBJ1-5; D unresolved. The ends were cut back, 2 bases at V and 4 bases at J, with 12 bases in the middle. The germline V gene encodes CDR1 MNHEY and CDR2 SVGAGI. The length of the CDR3 is 15 residues.

The rearrangement joins TRBV27 to TRBJ2-1; the D is unclear. The germline gives CDR1 MNHEY, CDR2 SMNVEV (reference sequence). Trimming left V 1 base short and J 9 bases short, with 4 bases between. The CDR3 runs to 11 residues. The chain's CDR3 is CASSLFGEQFF. CDR3 sequence (DNA): TGTGCCAGCAGTTTATTCGGTGAGCAGTTCTTC.

The rearrangement uses TRBV18 and TRBJ2-2; D is perhaps TRBD1 or TRBD2 (6 bases each). The V gene lost 5 bases and the J gene lost 4 bases, with 14 bases spanning the gap. Per the germline V gene, CDR1 is KGHSH and CDR2 is LQKENI. The CDR3 is 15 amino acids. The CDR3 DNA follows: TGTGCCAGCTCAATCGCACAGGGAGGCACCGGGGAGCTGTTTTTT. Protein product: CASSIAQGGTGELFF.

This clone was counted a single time. This chain uses TRBV18 with TRBJ2-7; D remains ambiguous. The CDR3 is 13 residues long. Trimming shortened V by 0 bases and J by 5 bases, and 8 bases separated the two germline ends. Germline CDR1 reads KGHSH; CDR2 reads LQKENI. CDR3 region: CASSPPVGDEQYF. The CDR3 DNA reads as TGTGCCAGCTCACCACCGGTTGGGGACGAGCAGTACTTC.

The CDR3 coding sequence is TGCGCCAGCAGCCAAGACTTGGGGCGCGGAGGAGAGACCCAGTACTTC. Translated, it gives CASSQDLGRGGETQYF. The V and J genes are TRBV4-3 and TRBJ2-5; D is tentatively TRBD1 or TRBD2 (5 bases each). In germline, CDR1 is LGHNA, CDR2 YSLEER. With 0 bases removed from V and 4 bases from J, the gap between germline ends came to 15 bases. CDR3 length equals 16 residues.

This rearrangement joins TRBV10-3 to TRBJ2-1, with D possibly TRBD2 on 5 matching bases. CDR3 length: 20 amino acids. Trimming shortened V by 4 bases and J by 8 bases, and 33 bases separated the two germline ends. Looked up from germline, CDR1 is ENHRY and CDR2 is SYGVKD. In DNA form, the CDR3 reads TGTGCCATCAGTGGCCACCGACTCATATCGGCCCCGTCGGTGAGGGATGAGCAGTTCTTC. It is translated as CAISGHRLISAPSVRDEQFF.

A remark on this clone: The junction departs from the called germline gene at one end, perhaps through a read error. The chain combines TRBV5-5 with TRBJ1-1; D uncertain. Germline V CDR1 and CDR2: SGHKS, YYEKEE (reference sequence). The CDR3 is 14 amino acids. The CDR3 here is CASSQDTRATEAFF. The CDR3 coding sequence is TGCGCCAGCAGCCAAGATACAAGGGCCACTGAAGCTTTCTTT.

Remarks on this clone: One end of the junction fails to match germline, which may point to a read error. This chain joins TRBV7-3 and TRBJ2-7; D gene unclear. The germline CDR1 and CDR2 sequences are SGHTA and FQGTGA. The CDR3 is made up of 14 amino acids. In DNA, the CDR3 is TGTACCAGCAGCGCCCCCGAGAAGAACTACGAGCAGTACTTC. Its protein is CTSSAPEKNYEQYF.

The chain carries TRBV29-1 and TRBJ2-2; 12 nucleotides align to TRBD1. CDR1 is SQVTM and CDR2 is ANQGSEA in the germline V gene. The CDR3 is 16 amino acids. The ends lost 5 bases at V and 6 bases at J; junction bases unmatched: 10. CDR3 sequence reads: CSVWARGQGASGELFF. In nucleotides, the CDR3 is TGCAGCGTTTGGGCGAGGGGACAGGGGGCATCCGGGGAGCTGTTTTTT.

The chain combines TRBV7-9 with TRBJ2-5; 9 positions match TRBD2. This CDR3 has 16 amino acids. Losses at the gene ends were 2 bases for V and 5 bases for J; bases not matched to a gene: 9. CDR1 SEHNR and CDR2 FQNEAQ come from the germline V gene (reference sequence). The CDR3 reads CASSLRVSGGAETQYF. The CDR3 bases are TGTGCCAGCAGCTTACGCGTTAGCGGGGGTGCTGAGACCCAGTACTTC.

This clone is a singleton in its sample. In DNA form, the CDR3 reads TGTGCCAGCGGAACCTCATCAGATACGCAGTATTTT. It translates to CASGTSSDTQYF. The chain joins TRBV7-3 to TRBJ2-3; D remains unclear. The CDR3 runs 12 residues. V dropped 8 bases and J dropped 4 bases, with 10 bases sitting between them. CDR1 SGHTA and CDR2 FQGTGA come from the germline V gene.

The chain links TRBV28 to TRBJ1-1; 7 bases fit TRBD1. V dropped 1 base and J dropped 0; count of bases not matched to a gene: 8. Per the germline V gene, CDR1 is MDHEN and CDR2 is SYDVKM. The CDR3 is made up of 17 amino acids. The CDR3 nucleotides read TGTGCCAGCAGTTTATATCAGGGGGGATCTATGAACACTGAAGCTTTCTTT. As protein: CASSLYQGGSMNTEAFF.

The chain couples TRBV19 to TRBJ1-2; 7 positions match TRBD1. Germline CDR1 is LNHDA and CDR2 is SQIVND (reference sequence). The ends lost 4 bases at V and 7 bases at J; junction bases unmatched: 12. This CDR3 comprises 15 residues. This CDR3 reads CASSKGRDRVSGYTF. The CDR3, as DNA: TGTGCCAGTAGTAAGGGGCGCGACAGGGTTTCTGGCTACACCTTC.

The V call is TRBV19, the J call TRBJ2-1, with D unresolved. V gave up 4 bases and J gave up 9 bases, with 22 bases separating them. The CDR3 loop spans 16 amino acids. Germline V gives CDR1 LNHDA, CDR2 SQIVND (reference sequence). The DNA of the CDR3 is TGTGCCAGTAGTACCCTGGGTAGACCCCACAAGGTTGAGCAGTTCTTC. Amino acid sequence: CASSTLGRPHKVEQFF.

The sample holds a few counts of this clone. This chain uses TRBV28 with TRBJ1-6; a possible D gene is TRBD1 (6 bases). Germline V CDR1 and CDR2: MDHEN, SYDVKM. The CDR3 extends over 16 amino acids. Trimming left V 1 base short and J 7 bases short, with 14 bases between. The CDR3: CASSLYRGASNSPLHF. DNA for the CDR3: TGTGCCAGCAGTTTATATAGGGGGGCGAGCAATTCACCCCTCCACTTT.

The chain employs TRBV19 and TRBJ2-7, with 10 bases lining up with TRBD2. This CDR3 region has 15 residues. Per germline, CDR1 LNHDA and CDR2 SQIVND (reference sequence). J lost 3 bases, V lost 5 bases, and 7 bases had no gene match. CDR3 in DNA: TGTGCCAGTAGTGTATCACTAGCGGGATACTACGAGCAGTACTTC. It yields the protein CASSVSLAGYYEQYF.

The rearrangement joins TRBV11-2 to TRBJ1-1; D gene uncertain. Germline values: CDR1 SGHAT, CDR2 FQNNGV. V gave up 1 base and J gave up 8 bases, with 11 bases separating them. There are 13 residues in the CDR3. The CDR3 loop is CASSLGLVTEAFF. Here the CDR3 DNA reads TGTGCCAGCAGCTTAGGCTTGGTCACCGAAGCTTTCTTT.

This sequence joins TRBV14 and TRBJ2-1; no clear D. Germline loops: CDR1 SGHDN, CDR2 FVKESK. Trimming stripped 5 bases from V and 11 bases from J, with 16 bases between. The CDR3 is made up of 13 amino acids. CDR3 in DNA: TGTGCCAGCAGCGCCCTATTTGGAGACCAGCAGTTCTTC. Translating it yields CASSALFGDQQFF.